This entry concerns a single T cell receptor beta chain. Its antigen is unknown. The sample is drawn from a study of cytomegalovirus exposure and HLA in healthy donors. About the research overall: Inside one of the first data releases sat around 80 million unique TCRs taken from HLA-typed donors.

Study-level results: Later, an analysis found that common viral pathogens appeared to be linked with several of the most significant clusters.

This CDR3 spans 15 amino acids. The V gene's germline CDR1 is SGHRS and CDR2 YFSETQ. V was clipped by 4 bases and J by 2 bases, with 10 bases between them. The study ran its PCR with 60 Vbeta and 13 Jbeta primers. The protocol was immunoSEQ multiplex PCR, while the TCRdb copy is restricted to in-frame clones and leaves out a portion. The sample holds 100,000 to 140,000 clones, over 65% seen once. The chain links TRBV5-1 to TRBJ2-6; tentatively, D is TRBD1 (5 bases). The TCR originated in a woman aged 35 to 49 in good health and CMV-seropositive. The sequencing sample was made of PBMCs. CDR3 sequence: CASSTDRTGANVLTF. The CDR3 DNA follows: TGCGCCAGCAGCACCGACAGAACTGGGGCCAACGTCCTGACTTTC.